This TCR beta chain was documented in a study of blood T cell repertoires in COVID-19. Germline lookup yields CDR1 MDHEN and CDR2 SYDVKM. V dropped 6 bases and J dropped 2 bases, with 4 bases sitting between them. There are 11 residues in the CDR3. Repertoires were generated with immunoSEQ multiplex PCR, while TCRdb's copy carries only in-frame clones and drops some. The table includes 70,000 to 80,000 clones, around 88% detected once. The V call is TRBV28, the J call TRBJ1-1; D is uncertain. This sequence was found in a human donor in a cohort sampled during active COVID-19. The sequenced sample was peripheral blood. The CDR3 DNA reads TGTGCCAGCAGACATAACACTGAAGCTTTCTTT. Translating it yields CASRHNTEAFF.